A single TCR beta chain is shown here with its context. Antigen specificity is unknown. There was relapse after autologous stem cell transplantation in every patient, and there was variation in brentuximab vedotin exposure. This specimen belongs to a study of PD-1 blockade in classical Hodgkin lymphoma. Germline loops: CDR1 MGHRA, CDR2 YSYEKL. V lost 0 bases and J 7 bases, leaving 12 bases between the germline ends. This CDR3 is 14 amino acids long. This table comes from immunoSEQ multiplex PCR, and its TCRdb copy is limited to in-frame clones, with some not included. The repertoire holds approximately 65,000 clones, with around 88% as singletons. General study findings and limits: A reduction in baseline TCR diversity was reportedly seen in newly diagnosed patients relative to healthy donors. It was among complete responders that baseline diversity resembled that of newly diagnosed patients. CD4+ TCR diversity, unlike CD8+, climbed significantly by C4D1. Possibly reflecting disease activity or prior therapy, repertoire differences have causes that remain undefined.

The sample in question was peripheral blood mononuclear cells (PBMCs), obtained at baseline. V and J are TRBV4-1 and TRBJ2-5; D not certain. The sequence derives from a human donor with classical Hodgkin lymphoma. CDR3 DNA sequence: TGCGCCAGCAGCCAAGAGCTGGGTTCCTGGACCCAGTACTTC. Amino acid sequence: CASSQELGSWTQYF.